This T cell receptor beta chain emerged from a study of shared clonotypes between healthy human individuals. Some clones are missing from TCRdb's copy, which holds only in-frame ones; the method was immunoSEQ multiplex PCR. The sample shows approximately 2.3 million clones, 90% to 95% of them seen only once. As concerns this clone: No antigen is known for it.

Overall study findings and caveats: There were few donors, and this limited the genetic and exposure-history diversity represented.

CDR3 length equals 17 residues. Trimming removed 7 bases from V and 0 bases from J; junction bases left unmatched: 12. Germline V gene lookup returns CDR1 SNHLY and CDR2 FYNNEI. Sequenced sample: naive CD4+ T cells from PBMCs. This sample's subset: CD45RA+ positively selected. The V call is TRBV2, the J call TRBJ1-3, with 7 bases identical to TRBD1. This TCR derives from a man younger than 35 in good health. Some clones in this sample may be carry-over from other donors' samples. The chain's CDR3 is CASNRGGQFLSGNTIYF. The CDR3 region has the DNA TGTGCCAGCAACAGAGGGGGACAGTTCCTCTCTGGAAACACCATATATTTT.